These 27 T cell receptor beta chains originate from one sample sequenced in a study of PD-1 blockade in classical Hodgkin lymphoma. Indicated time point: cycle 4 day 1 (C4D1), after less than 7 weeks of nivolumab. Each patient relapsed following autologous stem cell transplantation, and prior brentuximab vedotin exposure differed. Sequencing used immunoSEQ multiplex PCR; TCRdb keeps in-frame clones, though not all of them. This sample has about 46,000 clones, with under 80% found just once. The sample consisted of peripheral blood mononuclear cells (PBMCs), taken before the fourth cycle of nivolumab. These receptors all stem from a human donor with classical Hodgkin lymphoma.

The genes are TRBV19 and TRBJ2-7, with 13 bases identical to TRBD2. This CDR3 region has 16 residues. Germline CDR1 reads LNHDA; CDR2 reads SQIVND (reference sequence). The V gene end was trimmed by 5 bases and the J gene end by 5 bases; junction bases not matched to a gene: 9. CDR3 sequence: CASSPGTSGIFNEQYF. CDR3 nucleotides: TGTGCCAGTAGTCCCGGGACTAGCGGGATTTTCAACGAGCAGTACTTC. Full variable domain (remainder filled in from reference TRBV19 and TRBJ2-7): DGGITQSPKYLFRKEGQNVTLSCEQNLNHDAMYWYRQDPGQGLRLIYYSQIVNDFQKGDIAEGYSVSREKKESFPLTVTSAQKNPTAFYLCASSPGTSGIFNEQYFGPGTRLTVT.

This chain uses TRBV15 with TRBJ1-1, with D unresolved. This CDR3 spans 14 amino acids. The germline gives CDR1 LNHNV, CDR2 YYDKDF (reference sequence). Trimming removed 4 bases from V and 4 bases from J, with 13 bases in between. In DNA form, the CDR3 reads TGTGCCACCAGCATCCGGACGGAGGGCACTGAAGCTTTCTTT. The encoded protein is CATSIRTEGTEAFF.

The CDR3 DNA sequence: TGTGCCAGCAGCGCCGGGACAGGGGGCCAAGAGACCCAGTACTTC. This sequence encodes CASSAGTGGQETQYF. The chain combines TRBV9 with TRBJ2-5; 11 bases are shared with TRBD1. V was clipped by 3 bases and J by 1 base; unmatched bases: 2. CDR3 size: 15 residues. Germline values: CDR1 SGDLS, CDR2 YYNGEE.

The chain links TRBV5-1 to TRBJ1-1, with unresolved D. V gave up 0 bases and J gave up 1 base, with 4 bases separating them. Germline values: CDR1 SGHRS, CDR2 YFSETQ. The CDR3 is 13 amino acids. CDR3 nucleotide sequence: TGCGCCAGCAGCTTGGGTGCGAACACTGAAGCTTTCTTT. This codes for CASSLGANTEAFF.

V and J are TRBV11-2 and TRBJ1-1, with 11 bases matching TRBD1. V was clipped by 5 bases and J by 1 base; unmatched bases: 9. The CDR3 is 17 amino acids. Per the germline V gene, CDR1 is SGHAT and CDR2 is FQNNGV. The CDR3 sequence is CASSPWGTGGANTEAFF. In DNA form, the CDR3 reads TGTGCCAGCAGCCCCTGGGGGACAGGGGGGGCGAACACTGAAGCTTTCTTT.

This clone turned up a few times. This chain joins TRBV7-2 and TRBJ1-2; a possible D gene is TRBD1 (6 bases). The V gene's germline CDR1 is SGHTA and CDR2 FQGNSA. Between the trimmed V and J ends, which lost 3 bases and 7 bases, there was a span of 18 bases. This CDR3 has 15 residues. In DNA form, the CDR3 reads TGTGCCAGCAGCTTCCAGACGAGGGGGTCGCCTGGCTACACCTTC. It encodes CASSFQTRGSPGYTF.

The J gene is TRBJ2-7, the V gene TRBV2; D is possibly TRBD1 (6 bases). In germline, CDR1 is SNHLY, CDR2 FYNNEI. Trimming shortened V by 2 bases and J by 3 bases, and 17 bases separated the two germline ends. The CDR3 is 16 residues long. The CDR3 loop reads CASSESAGAESYEQYF. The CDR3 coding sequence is TGTGCCAGCAGTGAATCGGCAGGGGCGGAGAGCTACGAGCAGTACTTC. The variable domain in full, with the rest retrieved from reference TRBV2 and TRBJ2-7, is EPEVTQTPSHQVTQMGQEVILRCVPISNHLYFYWYRQILGQKVEFLVSFYNNEISEKSEIFDDQFSVERPDGSNFTLKIRSTKLEDSAMYFCASSESAGAESYEQYFGPGTRLTVT.

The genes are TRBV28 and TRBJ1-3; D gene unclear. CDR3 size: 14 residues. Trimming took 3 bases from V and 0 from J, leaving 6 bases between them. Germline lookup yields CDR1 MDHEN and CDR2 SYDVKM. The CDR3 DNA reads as TGTGCCAGCAGTTTCTTTAGCTCTGGAAACACCATATATTTT. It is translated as CASSFFSSGNTIYF.

CDR3 nucleotide sequence: TGCAGCGTTGAAGCGGCGTCGGGCAATGAGCAGTTCTTC. Translated: CSVEAASGNEQFF. This chain connects TRBV29-1 to TRBJ2-1; D unresolved. Germline values: CDR1 SQVTM, CDR2 ANQGSEA. V was cut by 1 base and J by 6 bases, with 10 bases left in between. The CDR3 totals 13 residues.

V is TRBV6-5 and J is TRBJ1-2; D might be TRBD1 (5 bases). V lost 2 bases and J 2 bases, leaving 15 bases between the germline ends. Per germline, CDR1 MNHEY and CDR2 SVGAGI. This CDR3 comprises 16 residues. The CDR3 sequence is CASSYGGVDSNYGYTF. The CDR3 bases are TGTGCCAGCAGTTACGGGGGAGTGGATTCCAACTATGGCTACACCTTC.

CDR3 in DNA: TGTGCCAGCTCACCCGCTGGAGAGACCCAGTACTTC. Protein: CASSPAGETQYF. This sequence joins TRBV18 and TRBJ2-5; no definite D call. Trimming took off 3 bases at V and 4 bases at J, with 6 bases between the two ends. The CDR3 consists of 12 residues. The germline gives CDR1 KGHSH, CDR2 LQKENI.

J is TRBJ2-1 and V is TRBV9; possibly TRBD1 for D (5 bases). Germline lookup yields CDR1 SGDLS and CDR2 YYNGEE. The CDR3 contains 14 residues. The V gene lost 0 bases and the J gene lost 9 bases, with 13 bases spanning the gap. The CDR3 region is CASSVGGLGAEQFF. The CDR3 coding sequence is TGTGCCAGCAGCGTAGGGGGCTTAGGCGCTGAGCAGTTCTTC. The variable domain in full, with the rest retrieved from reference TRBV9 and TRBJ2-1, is DSGVTQTPKHLITATGQRVTLRCSPRSGDLSVYWYQQSLDQGLQFLIQYYNGEERAKGNILERFSAQQFPDLHSELNLSSLELGDSALYFCASSVGGLGAEQFFGPGTRLTVL.

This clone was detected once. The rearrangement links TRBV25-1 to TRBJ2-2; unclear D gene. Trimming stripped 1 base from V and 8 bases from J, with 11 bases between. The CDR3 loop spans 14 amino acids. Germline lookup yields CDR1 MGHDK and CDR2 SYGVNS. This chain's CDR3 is CASSEWNKGGELFF. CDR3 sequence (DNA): TGTGCCAGCAGTGAATGGAATAAGGGAGGGGAGCTGTTTTTT.

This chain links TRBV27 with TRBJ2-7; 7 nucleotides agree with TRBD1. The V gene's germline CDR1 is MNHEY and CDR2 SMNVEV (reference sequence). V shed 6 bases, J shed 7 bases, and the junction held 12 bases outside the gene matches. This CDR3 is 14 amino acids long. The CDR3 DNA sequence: TGTGCCAGCAGGAAATCTACCGGGACAGATGAGCAGTACTTC. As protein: CASRKSTGTDEQYF.

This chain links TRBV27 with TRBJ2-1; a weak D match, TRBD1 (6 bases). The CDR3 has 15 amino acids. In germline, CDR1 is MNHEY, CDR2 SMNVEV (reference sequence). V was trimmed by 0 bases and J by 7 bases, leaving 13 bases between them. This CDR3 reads CASSLSSTGRNEQFF. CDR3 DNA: TGTGCCAGCAGTTTATCGTCGACAGGTAGGAATGAGCAGTTCTTC.

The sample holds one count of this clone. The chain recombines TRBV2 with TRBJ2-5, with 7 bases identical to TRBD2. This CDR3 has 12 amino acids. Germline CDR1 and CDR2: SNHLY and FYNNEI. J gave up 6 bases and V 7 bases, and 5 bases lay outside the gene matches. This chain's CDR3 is CASTTSPQTQYF. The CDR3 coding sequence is TGTGCCAGCACGACTAGCCCCCAGACCCAGTACTTC.

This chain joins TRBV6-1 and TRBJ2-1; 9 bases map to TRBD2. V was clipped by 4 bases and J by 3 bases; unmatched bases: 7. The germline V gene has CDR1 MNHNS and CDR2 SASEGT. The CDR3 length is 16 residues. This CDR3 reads CASSGLAGAHYNEQFF. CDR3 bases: TGTGCCAGCAGTGGGTTAGCGGGAGCCCACTACAATGAGCAGTTCTTC.

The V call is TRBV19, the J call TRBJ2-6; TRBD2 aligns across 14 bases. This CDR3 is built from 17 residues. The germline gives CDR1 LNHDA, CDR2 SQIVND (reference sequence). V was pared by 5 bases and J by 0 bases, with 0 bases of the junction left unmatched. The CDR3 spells CASSGLAGGSGANVLTF. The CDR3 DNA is TGTGCCAGTAGTGGACTAGCGGGGGGCTCTGGGGCCAACGTCCTGACTTTC.

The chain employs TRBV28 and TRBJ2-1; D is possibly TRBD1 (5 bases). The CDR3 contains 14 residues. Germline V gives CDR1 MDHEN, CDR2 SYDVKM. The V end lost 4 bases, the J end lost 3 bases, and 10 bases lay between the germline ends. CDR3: CASSSKTGYNEQFF. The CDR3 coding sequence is TGTGCCAGCAGTTCGAAAACAGGCTACAATGAGCAGTTCTTC.

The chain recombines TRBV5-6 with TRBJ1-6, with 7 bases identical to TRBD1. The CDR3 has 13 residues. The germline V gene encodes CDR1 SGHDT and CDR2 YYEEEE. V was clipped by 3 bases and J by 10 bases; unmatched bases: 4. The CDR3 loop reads CASSWGQSSPLHF. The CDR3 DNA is TGTGCCAGCAGCTGGGGACAGTCATCACCCCTCCACTTT.

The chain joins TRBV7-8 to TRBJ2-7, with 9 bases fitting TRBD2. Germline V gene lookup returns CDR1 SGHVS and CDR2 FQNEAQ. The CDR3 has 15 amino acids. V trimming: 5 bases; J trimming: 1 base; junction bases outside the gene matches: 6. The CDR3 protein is CASSLETSGSYEQYF. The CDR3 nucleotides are TGTGCCAGCAGCCTGGAAACTAGCGGGTCCTACGAGCAGTACTTC. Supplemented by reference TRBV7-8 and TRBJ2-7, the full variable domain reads GAGVSQSPRYKVAKRGQDVALRCDPISGHVSLFWYQQALGQGPEFLTYFQNEAQLDKSGLPSDRFFAERPEGSVSTLKIQRTQQEDSAVYLCASSLETSGSYEQYFGPGTRLTVT.

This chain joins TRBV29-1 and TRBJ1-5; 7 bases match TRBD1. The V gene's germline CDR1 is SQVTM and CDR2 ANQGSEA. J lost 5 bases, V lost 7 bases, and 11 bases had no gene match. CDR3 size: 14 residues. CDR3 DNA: TGCAGCGCACTCCTAGGACAGGCCGATCAGCCCCAGCATTTT. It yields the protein CSALLGQADQPQHF. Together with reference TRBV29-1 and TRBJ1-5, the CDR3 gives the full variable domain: SAVISQKPSRDICQRGTSLTIQCQVDSQVTMMFWYRQQPGQSLTLIATANQGSEATYESGFVIDKFPISRPNLTFSTLTVSNMSPEDSSIYLCSALLGQADQPQHFGDGTRLSIL.

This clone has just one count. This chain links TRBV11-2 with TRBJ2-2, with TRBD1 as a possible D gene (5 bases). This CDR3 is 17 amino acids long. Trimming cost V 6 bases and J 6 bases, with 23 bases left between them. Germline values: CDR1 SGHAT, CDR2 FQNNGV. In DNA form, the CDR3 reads TGTGCCAGCAGTCTCCCGCCCTGGACACCTCACGCCGGGGAGCTGTTTTTT. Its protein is CASSLPPWTPHAGELFF. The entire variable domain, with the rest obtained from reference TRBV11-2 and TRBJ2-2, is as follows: EAGVAQSPRYKIIEKRQSVAFWCNPISGHATLYWYQQILGQGPKLLIQFQNNGVVDDSQLPKDRFSAERLKGVDSTLKIQPAKLEDSAVYLCASSLPPWTPHAGELFFGEGSRLTVL.

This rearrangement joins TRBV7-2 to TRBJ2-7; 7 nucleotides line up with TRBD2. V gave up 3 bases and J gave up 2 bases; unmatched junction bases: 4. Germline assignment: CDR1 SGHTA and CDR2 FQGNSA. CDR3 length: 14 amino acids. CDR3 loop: CASSFGLVTYEQYF. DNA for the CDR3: TGTGCCAGCAGCTTTGGACTAGTTACCTACGAGCAGTACTTC.

Here the CDR3 reads CASSSRQDYGYTF. CDR3 sequence (DNA): TGTGCCAGCTCATCGAGACAGGACTATGGCTACACCTTC. This chain links TRBV18 with TRBJ1-2, with D perhaps matching TRBD1 (6 bases). The CDR3 runs to 13 residues. Trimming took off 5 bases at V and 3 bases at J, with 10 bases between the two ends. Germline CDR1 reads KGHSH; CDR2 reads LQKENI.

CDR3: CASSVNPSPARNTQYF. The CDR3 DNA reads TGTGCCAGCAGCGTAAACCCCTCCCCGGCGAGGAATACGCAGTATTTT. V usage is TRBV9 and J usage is TRBJ2-3; D is unresolved. Trimming cost V 1 base and J 7 bases, with 19 bases left between them. The CDR3 loop spans 16 amino acids. Germline V lookup: CDR1 SGDLS, CDR2 YYNGEE.

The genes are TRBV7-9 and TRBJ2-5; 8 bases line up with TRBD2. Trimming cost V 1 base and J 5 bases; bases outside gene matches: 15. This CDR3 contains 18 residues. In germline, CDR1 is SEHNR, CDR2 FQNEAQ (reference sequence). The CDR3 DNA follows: TGTGCCAGCAGCTTAGTAAGGGACGCGGGAGGAAGCCAGGAGACCCAGTACTTC. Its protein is CASSLVRDAGGSQETQYF.